The present T cell receptor beta chain was sequenced within a study of neurological immune-mediated disorders. Study-wide results and caveats: The most TCR clonal expansion was seen in HTLV-1-associated myelopathy, whereas the least was seen in multiple sclerosis, below the level in healthy controls. TCR-beta repertoires seemed private in all groups, with no expanded CDR3 amino acid sequences shared.

In the case of this clonotype: No antigen is known for it.

Trimming left V 6 bases short and J 0 bases short, with 10 bases between. The CDR3 spans 13 residues. Germline V gene data show CDR1 as DFQATT and CDR2 as SNEGSKA (reference sequence). A total of 2 million PBMCs stored at -80 degrees C provided the unsorted libraries. With 10-nucleotide random UMIs included, cDNA was synthesized by 5'RACE. TCRdb re-analysed the 5' RACE reads in MiXCR, keeping a single row per CDR3 protein. This sample has some 21,000 distinct CDR3 sequences, with 15% found just once. The TCR comes from a female donor with HTLV-1-associated myelopathy (HAM/TSP). The sequencing input was PBMCs. This rearrangement joins TRBV20-1 to TRBJ2-3; D uncertain. CDR3 sequence reads: CSAAPRSTDTQYF. The DNA of the CDR3 is TGCAGTGCCGCCCCCCGTAGCACAGATACGCAGTATTTT.